This entry concerns a single TCR beta chain. Its recognized antigen is unknown. There are no base qualities to consult, and no much larger clone falls within one base. The data belong to a study of blood T cells in healthy people across ages (dated by TCRdb to the mid-2010s). Regarding the study in general: In model experiments, template switching captured roughly one uniquely barcoded TCR beta cDNA molecule for every two T cells. Two additional independent replicas of 1 million unique cDNA reads from the same blood draw were analyzed for two donors (one aged 18 to 29 and one aged 80 or older). Four age groups were formed from the donors: young (average approximately 15 years), middle-aged (roughly 38), aged (under 70) and long-lived (roughly 88). To avoid experimental bias, donors of different ages were distributed randomly across sequencing lanes. The study measured age-related changes in TCR beta repertoire diversity using deep sequencing normalized with unique cDNA molecular identifiers. The study at large found these results: As age increased, observed TCR beta diversity per million T cells dropped in a roughly linear way, and a significant reduction was already evident by age 40. Compared with the aged group, the long-lived group had more naive CD4+ T cells, fewer expanded clones and increased TCR diversity, a pattern suggesting age selection. The percentage of naive T cells measured by flow cytometry correlated strongly with observed TCR beta diversity. Because the CMV infection status of the donors was unknown, age-related changes in expanded clonotypes may potentially have been confounded. Total diversity estimates from one million sequenced T cells were considered lower bounds and underestimates. Because profiling used bulk unsorted PBMCs, naive and antigen-experienced compartments could not be compared conclusively.

Systemically healthy Caucasian individuals from Russia, 35 to 50 in total and aged about 6 to 100 years, were included as donors. Approximately 9 milliliters of peripheral blood were collected from each donor into EDTA-treated Vacutainer tubes. PBMCs were isolated by Ficoll-Paque density-gradient centrifugation, with at least 6 million obtained per sample. Total RNA was extracted from PBMCs with Trizol reagent, with at least 5 micrograms obtained per sample. For every donor, an aliquot of PBMCs went through flow cytometry to measure the percentages of naive CD45RAhigh/CD27high T cells. V sheds 2 bases and J sheds 3 bases, leaving 14 bases between their ends. The CDR3 spans 15 residues, from the cysteine through the phenylalanine. Kept here is only the CDR3 DNA, which spans 45 bases and is read in frame from base 1. Sequences DFQATT (CDR1) and SNEGSKA (CDR2) are obtained from the germline V gene (reference sequence).

Libraries were made using 5' RACE. The run used an Illumina HiSeq 2500. A second PCR of about 6 to 12 cycles was run with a J-beta primer mix and a sample-barcoded 5' primer. A unique molecular identifier was introduced onto each TCR beta cDNA molecule by a template-switch 5' adaptor carrying 12 random nucleotides. Each sample yielded at least 3 million CDR3-containing paired-end reads. First-strand cDNA was synthesized from all RNA with the Mint cDNA synthesis kit, primed by a TRBC-specific oligonucleotide. After uracil-DNA glycosylase treatment, a first 18-cycle PCR used universal primers M1SS and BC2_uni_R on all cDNA. In the authors' own workflow: For normalization, 1 million high-quality reads, each with a distinct molecular identifier, were randomly selected from each sample. Reads with shared molecular identifiers were discarded instead of being binned into consensus sequences. CDR3 identification, clonotype clustering and error correction used MiTCR with a Q25 quality threshold and the strictest error-elimination algorithm. A nonparametric unseen species model with Euler transformation was used to estimate a lower bound on total TCR beta diversity. TCRdb reworked the public reads: Q25 trimming with fastp, MiXCR clone assembly, productive beta chains retained. Entries that share a CDR3 protein sequence are merged under the most common genes and DNA. The V and J calls here are based on TCRdb, not the publication. The table for this sample lists 1,500,000 or so distinct CDR3 sequences; about 45% of them were counted only once. In total, the top ten clones hold under 5% of the sample.

The rearranged chain carries TRBV20-1 and TRBJ1-5; D gene: possibly TRBD1, on 5 matching bases. Sequenced sample: blood. This TCR derives from a woman younger than 30 in good health. In nucleotide form, the sequence is TGCAGTGCTAGACCTGCAGGGATTGCCAATCAGCCCCAGCATTTT. Its translation reads: CSARPAGIANQPQHF.